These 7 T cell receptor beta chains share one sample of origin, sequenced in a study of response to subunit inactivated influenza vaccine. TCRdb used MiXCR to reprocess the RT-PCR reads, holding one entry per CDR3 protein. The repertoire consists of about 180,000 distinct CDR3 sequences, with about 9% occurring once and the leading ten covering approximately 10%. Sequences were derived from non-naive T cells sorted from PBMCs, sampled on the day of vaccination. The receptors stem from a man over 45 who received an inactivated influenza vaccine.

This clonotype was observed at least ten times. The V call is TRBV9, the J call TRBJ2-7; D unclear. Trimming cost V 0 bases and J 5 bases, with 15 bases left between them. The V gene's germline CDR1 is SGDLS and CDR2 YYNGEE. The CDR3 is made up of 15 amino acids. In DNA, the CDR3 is TGTGCCAGCAGCGTAGCGGGCGGAACAAACCACGAGCAGTACTTC. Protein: CASSVAGGTNHEQYF.

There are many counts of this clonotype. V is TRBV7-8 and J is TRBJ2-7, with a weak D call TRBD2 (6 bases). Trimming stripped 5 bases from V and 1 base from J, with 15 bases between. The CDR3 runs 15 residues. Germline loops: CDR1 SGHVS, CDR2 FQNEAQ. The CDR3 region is CASSPRDSLSYEQYF. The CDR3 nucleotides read TGTGCCAGCAGCCCCCGGGACTCCCTTTCCTACGAGCAGTACTTC.

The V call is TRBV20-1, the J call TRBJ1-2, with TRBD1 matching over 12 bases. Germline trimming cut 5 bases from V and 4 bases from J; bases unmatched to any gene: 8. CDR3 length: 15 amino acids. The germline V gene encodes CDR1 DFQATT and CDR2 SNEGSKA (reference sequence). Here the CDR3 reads CSASPGTGGSYGYTF. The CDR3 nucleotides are TGCAGTGCTTCTCCCGGGACAGGGGGCAGCTATGGCTACACCTTC.

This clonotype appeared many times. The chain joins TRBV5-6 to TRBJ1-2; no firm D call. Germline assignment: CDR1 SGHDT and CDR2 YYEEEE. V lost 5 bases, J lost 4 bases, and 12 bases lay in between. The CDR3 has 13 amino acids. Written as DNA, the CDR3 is TGTGCCAGCAGTCGCCGGCGGGGCTATGGCTACACCTTC. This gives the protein CASSRRRGYGYTF. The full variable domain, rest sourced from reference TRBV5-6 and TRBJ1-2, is DAGVTQSPTHLIKTRGQQVTLRCSPKSGHDTVSWYQQALGQGPQFIFQYYEEEERQRGNFPDRFSGHQFPNYSSELNVNALLLGDSALYLCASSRRRGYGYTFGSGTRLTVV.

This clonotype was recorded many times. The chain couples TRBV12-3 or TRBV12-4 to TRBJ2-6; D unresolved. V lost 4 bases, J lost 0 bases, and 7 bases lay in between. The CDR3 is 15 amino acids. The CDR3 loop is CASSYSLSGANVLTF. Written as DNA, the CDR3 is TGTGCCAGCAGTTACAGTCTCTCTGGGGCCAACGTCCTGACTTTC.

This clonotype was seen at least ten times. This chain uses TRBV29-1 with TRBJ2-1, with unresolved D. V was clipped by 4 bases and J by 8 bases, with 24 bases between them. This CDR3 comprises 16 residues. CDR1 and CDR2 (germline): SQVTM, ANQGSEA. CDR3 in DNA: TGCAGCGTTGTCCTTCGTGGAGCCTCCTTAGGCTATGAGCAGTTCTTC. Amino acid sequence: CSVVLRGASLGYEQFF.

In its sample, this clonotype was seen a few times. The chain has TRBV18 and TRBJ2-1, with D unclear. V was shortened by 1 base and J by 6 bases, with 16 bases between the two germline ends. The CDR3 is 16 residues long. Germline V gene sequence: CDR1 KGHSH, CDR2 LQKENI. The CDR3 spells CASSPQGQAIANEQFF. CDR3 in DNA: TGTGCCAGCTCACCACAAGGGCAGGCAATCGCCAATGAGCAGTTCTTC.